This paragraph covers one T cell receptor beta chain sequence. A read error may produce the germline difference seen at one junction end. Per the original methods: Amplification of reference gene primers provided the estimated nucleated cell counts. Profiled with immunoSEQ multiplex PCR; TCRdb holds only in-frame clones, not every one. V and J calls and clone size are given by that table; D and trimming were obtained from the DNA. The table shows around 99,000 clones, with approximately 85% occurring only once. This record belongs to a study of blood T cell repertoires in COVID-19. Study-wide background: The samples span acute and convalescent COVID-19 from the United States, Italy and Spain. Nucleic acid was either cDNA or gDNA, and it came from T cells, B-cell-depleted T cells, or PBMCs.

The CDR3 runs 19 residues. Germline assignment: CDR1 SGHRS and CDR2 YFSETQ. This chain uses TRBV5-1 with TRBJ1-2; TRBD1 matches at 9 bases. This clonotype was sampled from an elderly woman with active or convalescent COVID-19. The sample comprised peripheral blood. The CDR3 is CASSLFQVGQGQVSGGYTF. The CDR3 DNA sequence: TGTGCCAGCAGCTTGTTTCAGGTGGGACAGGGACAAGTATCCGGAGGCTACACCTTC.